A selection of T cell receptor beta chains follows, all from one sample in a study of PD-L1 blockade in urothelial cancer. Method: immunoSEQ multiplex PCR; TCRdb's copy keeps in-frame clones and lacks some. The sample lists 54,000 or so clones, 84% occurring once. Sequenced here: PBMCs, sampled around atezolizumab (anti-PD-L1) treatment. The origin of the receptors is a man in his fifties or sixties with urothelial cancer. Both conserved end residues are part of each CDR3. A D gene is named only where the DNA matches it firmly. For some rows the clone size is stated as once, few or many, or as a class when expanded; others skip it.

D	V	size	J	DNA	CDR3
TRBD1	TRBV27	.	TRBJ1-1	TGTGCCAGCACCACCACAGGGGGCTACAACACTGAAGCTTTCTTT	CASTTTGGYNTEAFF
TRBD1	TRBV6-5	.	TRBJ1-2	TGTGCCAGCAGTTCCGCGGGACAGTGGGACTATGGCTACACCTTC	CASSSAGQWDYGYTF
.	TRBV2	.	TRBJ2-3	TGTGCCAGCAGTGAAGACTTCTTCCTCCCAGATACGCAGTATTTT	CASSEDFFLPDTQYF
TRBD1	TRBV28	.	TRBJ1-5	TGTGCCAGCAGCACGCGGACAGGGGGCAATCAGCCCCAGCATTTT	CASSTRTGGNQPQHF
TRBD1	TRBV7-2	.	TRBJ2-5	TGTGCCAGCAGCCATCTCCGGGACAGGGGGCTCCAAGAGACCCAGTACTTC	CASSHLRDRGLQETQYF
TRBD1	TRBV7-9	few	TRBJ2-3	TGTGCCAGCAGCCCCCGCGACAGGGGGACCACAGATACGCAGTATTTT	CASSPRDRGTTDTQYF
TRBD1	TRBV6-6	.	TRBJ2-7	TGTGCCAGCAGAACGTCCCCGACAGGGATTGGCGAGCAGTACTTC	CASRTSPTGIGEQYF
.	TRBV27	.	TRBJ2-1	TGTGCCAGCAGTCGAAATCTAGGAAACCCTTACAATGAGCAGTTCTTC	CASSRNLGNPYNEQFF
.	TRBV30	.	TRBJ1-5	TGTGCCTGGAGCTGGGGGCAAGGTGGCAATCAGCCCCAGCATTTT	CAWSWGQGGNQPQHF
TRBD1	TRBV6-6	.	TRBJ2-7	TGTGCCACCACGGACAGGCCCTCCTACGAGCAGTACTTC	CATTDRPSYEQYF
.	TRBV11-2	.	TRBJ2-2	TGTGCCAGCAGCTCCGCCGGGGTGAGGTCCGGGGAGCTGTTTTTT	CASSSAGVRSGELFF
.	TRBV5-1	.	TRBJ2-2	TGCGCCAGCAGCTTCCCCCAGACCGGGGAGCTGTTTTTT	CASSFPQTGELFF
TRBD2	TRBV27	.	TRBJ2-7	TGTGCCAGCAGTCCGGGGACTAGCGGGTTCTCCTACGAGCAGTACTTC	CASSPGTSGFSYEQYF
.	TRBV19	.	TRBJ1-4	TGTGCCAGTACCCTGACAGCAACTAATGAAAAACTGTTTTTT	CASTLTATNEKLFF
TRBD1	TRBV19	.	TRBJ1-5	TGTGCCAACAAGACAGGGGGCGTTCAGCCCCAGCATTTT	CANKTGGVQPQHF
TRBD1	TRBV5-1	.	TRBJ2-2	TGCGCCAGCAGCTTGGGACAGGGGTCGTCCGGGGAGCTGTTTTTT	CASSLGQGSSGELFF
.	TRBV5-4	.	TRBJ2-1	TGTGCCAGCAGCTTAAGAGGGGGCTCCTACAATGAGCAGTTCTTC	CASSLRGGSYNEQFF
TRBD2	TRBV10-3	.	TRBJ2-1	TGTGCCATCAGTGCCCGGTATGGCGGGGGAAACAATGAGCAGTTCTTC	CAISARYGGGNNEQFF
TRBD2	TRBV27	.	TRBJ2-3	TGTGCCAGCAGTCCCGTAGCGGGAGCAGGGGATACGCAGTATTTT	CASSPVAGAGDTQYF
TRBD1	TRBV6-1	.	TRBJ1-5	TGTGCCAGCAGACAAGGGACAGGGGCAGGTCAGCCCCAGCATTTT	CASRQGTGAGQPQHF
.	TRBV21-1	.	TRBJ2-4	TGTGCCAGCAGCACTAGGCTTGGGGCCAAAAACATTCAGTACTTC	CASSTRLGAKNIQYF
.	TRBV27	.	TRBJ1-5	TGTGCCAGCAGTCCTACCCCCAATTTGGGCAGGTCCAATCAGCCCCAGCATTTT	CASSPTPNLGRSNQPQHF
.	TRBV18	.	TRBJ2-5	TGTGCCAGCTCACCCCTCCACGGGGAGACCCAGTACTTC	CASSPLHGETQYF
.	TRBV5-1	.	TRBJ2-1	TGCGCCAGCAGCCACCGGGACTCCTACAATGAGCAGTTCTTC	CASSHRDSYNEQFF
TRBD1	TRBV6-5	.	TRBJ2-1	TGTGCCAGCAGTAGAGACAGGGTGGTCAATGAGCAGTTCTTC	CASSRDRVVNEQFF
.	TRBV10-3	.	TRBJ1-6	TGCGCCACCAAGGCCCAGGGGAATTCACCCCTCCACTTT	CATKAQGNSPLHF
TRBD1	TRBV5-1	once	TRBJ2-3	TGCGCCAGCAGCTTGGGGACAGGGGCCCGGACAGATACGCAGTATTTT	CASSLGTGARTDTQYF
TRBD1	TRBV11-2	.	TRBJ1-4	TGTGCCAGCAGCTCATACGGGACAGGGAATGAAAAACTGTTTTTT	CASSSYGTGNEKLFF
.	TRBV29-1	.	TRBJ2-7	TGCAGCGCCGTGGGAGCAGCCGAGCAGTACTTC	CSAVGAAEQYF
TRBD1	TRBV5-6	.	TRBJ2-5	TGTGCCAGCAGCTCCGGGGACAGCCAAGAGACCCAGTACTTC	CASSSGDSQETQYF
TRBD1	TRBV9	.	TRBJ2-7	TGTGCCAGCAGCATAGGACAGGGGGAAAGGGGGTACGAGCAGTACTTC	CASSIGQGERGYEQYF
.	TRBV27	.	TRBJ2-7	TGTGCCAGCAGTTTAACAGGGCTGAACGAGCAGTACTTC	CASSLTGLNEQYF
.	TRBV21-1	.	TRBJ1-4	.	CASSTQVGQGAREGNEKLFF
TRBD1	TRBV5-4	.	TRBJ2-6	TGTGCCAGCAGCTTGAGGGACAGCTCTGGGGCCAACGTCCTGACTTTC	CASSLRDSSGANVLTF
TRBD2	TRBV14	.	TRBJ2-1	TGTGCCAGCAGCCAAGATACGGGGGGGCGCAATGAGCAGTTCTTC	CASSQDTGGRNEQFF
.	TRBV6-5	.	TRBJ2-7	TGTGCCAGCAACCGGGACATTTCCTACGAGCAGTACTTC	CASNRDISYEQYF
.	TRBV19	.	TRBJ2-3	TGTGCCAGCTCAAAAGGGGTGGGGAGCACAGATACGCAGTATTTT	CASSKGVGSTDTQYF
.	TRBV25-1	.	TRBJ2-5	TGTGCCAGCCGCCAAGAGACCCAGTACTTC	CASRQETQYF
.	TRBV7-8	.	TRBJ2-3	TGTGCCAGCAGCTTAGAGGCAGGCCTTTTTGATACGCAGTATTTT	CASSLEAGLFDTQYF
TRBD2	TRBV7-9	.	TRBJ2-2	TGTGCCAGCAGCCGAACCCAAGCGGGGCAGAACACCGGGGAGCTGTTTTTT	CASSRTQAGQNTGELFF
TRBD2	TRBV11-3	.	TRBJ2-3	TGTGCCAGCAGCTTAGAAGCGGGGGGGATAGATACGCAGTATTTT	CASSLEAGGIDTQYF
.	TRBV9	.	TRBJ2-5	TGTGCCAGCAGCGTAGATGGCAGTGAGGCGGAGACCCAGTACTTC	CASSVDGSEAETQYF
.	TRBV6-6	.	TRBJ2-7	TGTGCCAGCAGTTACGAGGGAGGTAGCTCCTACGAGCAGTACTTC	CASSYEGGSSYEQYF
TRBD1	TRBV18	.	TRBJ2-7	TGTGCCAGCTCACCATCCCCGGGGACAGGGGGCCCCGAGCAGTACTTC	CASSPSPGTGGPEQYF
TRBD1	TRBV4-2	.	TRBJ1-3	TGTGCCAGCAGCACACATGGGACAGGGGGAAGCGGATCTGGAAACACCATATATTTT	CASSTHGTGGSGSGNTIYF
.	TRBV5-4	.	TRBJ1-3	TGTGCCAGCAGCTTGGGGCAGGGTCCTGGAAACACCATATATTTT	CASSLGQGPGNTIYF
.	TRBV6-1	.	TRBJ2-5	TGTGCCAACCGGGGTTCAGATCCCCAAGAGACCCAGTACTTC	CANRGSDPQETQYF
TRBD2	TRBV19	.	TRBJ2-7	TGTGCCAGTAGTGCCCTCAGTTGGAGCGGGGGGGCCTACGAGCAGTACTTC	CASSALSWSGGAYEQYF
TRBD1	TRBV6-5	.	TRBJ2-7	TGTGCCAGCAAACGGACAGGGGGTACCTACGAGCAGTACTTC	CASKRTGGTYEQYF
TRBD2	TRBV5-1	.	TRBJ2-1	TGCGCCAGCAGCTTGACTAGCGGGGGGCTTCACAATGAGCAGTTCTTC	CASSLTSGGLHNEQFF
TRBD1	TRBV7-2	.	TRBJ2-7	TGTGCCAGCAGCCGGATACAGGGGGCTTACGAGCAGTACTTC	CASSRIQGAYEQYF
TRBD1	TRBV27	.	TRBJ1-1	TGTGCCAGCAGTTTAGATAGTGACAGGGCAGGCACTGAAGCTTTCTTT	CASSLDSDRAGTEAFF
.	TRBV18	few	TRBJ2-2	TGTGCCAGCTCACCACGCGGGCCTACAGAGGGCGGAGGCACCGGGGAGCTGTTTTTT	CASSPRGPTEGGGTGELFF